One sample yielded the 10 T cell receptor beta chains listed below, sequenced in a study of T-cell reconstitution after alpha-beta-depleted transplantation in children. A TCRbeta library incorporating unique molecular identifiers was prepared. TCRdb called the PCR reads again in MiXCR, with one record for every CDR3 protein. Among about 260,000 distinct CDR3 sequences listed, 11% were seen once. Source: peripheral blood, taken 180 days after TCRalphabeta/CD19-depleted stem cell transplant. Receptor source: a male patient between 2 and 9 years old who had a stem cell transplant for chronic granulomatous disease, so the T cells may come from the graft donor.

This clonotype has a count of ten or more. The V gene is TRBV7-6, the J gene TRBJ2-1, with 10 bases that match TRBD2. V dropped 6 bases and J dropped 4; count of bases not matched to a gene: 6. Germline V gene data show CDR1 as SGHVS and CDR2 as FNYEAQ. The CDR3 is made up of 15 amino acids. Written as DNA, the CDR3 is TGTGCCAGCAGGCCTAGCGGGAGAACTTACAATGAGCAGTTCTTC. This translates into CASRPSGRTYNEQFF.

A few counts support this clonotype. The chain joins TRBV7-9 to TRBJ1-1; the D is unclear. Germline V lookup: CDR1 SEHNR, CDR2 FQNEAQ (reference sequence). The CDR3 is made up of 17 amino acids. Trimming cost V 0 bases and J 0 bases, with 14 bases left between them. DNA of the CDR3: TGTGCCAGCAGCTTAGCTCGGGGTCCCTTAGTGAACACTGAAGCTTTCTTT. This encodes CASSLARGPLVNTEAFF.

This clonotype was observed many times. The rearrangement joins TRBV6-1 to TRBJ1-5; D unresolved. This CDR3 spans 15 amino acids. Germline V gives CDR1 MNHNS, CDR2 SASEGT. V was clipped by 3 bases and J by 0 bases, with 9 bases between them. The CDR3 here is CASSDRTFSNQPQHF. CDR3 nucleotides: TGTGCCAGCAGTGATCGGACCTTTAGCAATCAGCCCCAGCATTTT.

This clonotype has a count of ten or more. This rearrangement joins TRBV6-2 or TRBV6-3 to TRBJ1-5; 7 bases agree with TRBD1. V shed 8 bases, J shed 3 bases, and the junction held 16 bases outside the gene matches. Per germline, CDR1 MNHEY and CDR2 SVGEGT. This CDR3 region has 17 residues. The CDR3 DNA is TGTGCCAGCGTCCCCGCTCCGGGACAGAGAAACAATCAGCCCCAGCATTTT. Residues: CASVPAPGQRNNQPQHF.

This clonotype showed up many times. The chain recombines TRBV12-3 or TRBV12-4 with TRBJ2-7; D possibly uses TRBD1 or TRBD2 (5 bases each). Trimming took 6 bases from V and 6 from J, leaving 9 bases between them. CDR3 length equals 11 residues. The chain's CDR3 is CASRRGTEQYF. CDR3 nucleotides: TGTGCCAGCAGGAGAGGGACCGAGCAGTACTTC.

A word on this clonotype: This may be a read error: a much more frequent sequence differs by one nucleotide. V usage is TRBV5-1 and J usage is TRBJ2-5; 7 bases agree with TRBD2. After removal of 9 bases from V and 5 bases from J, the junction contained 10 bases not matched to a gene. The CDR3 loop spans 13 amino acids. CDR1 SGHRS and CDR2 YFSETQ come from the germline V gene. As DNA, the CDR3 is TGCGCCACCACGGCGGGAGTCACCGAGACCCAGTACTTC. It specifies CATTAGVTETQYF. Complete variable domain (other parts from reference TRBV5-1 and TRBJ2-5): KAGVTQTPRYLIKTRGQQVTLSCSPISGHRSVSWYQQTPGQGLQFLFEYFSETQRNKGNFPGRFSGRQFSNSRSEMNVSTLELGDSALYLCATTAGVTETQYFGPGTRLLVL.

This clonotype was picked up many times. V and J are TRBV12-3 or TRBV12-4 and TRBJ2-7; 7 nucleotides agree with TRBD2. The ends lost 7 bases at V and 0 bases at J; junction bases unmatched: 3. The CDR3 loop spans 13 amino acids. CDR3 protein: CASTSGTSYEQYF. For the CDR3, the DNA is TGTGCCAGCACCAGCGGGACCTCCTACGAGCAGTACTTC.

Notes on this clonotype: A read error is possible here, since a much larger clone lies one base away. CDR3 amino acids: CASSFLSGTGKLREQYF. CDR3 DNA sequence: TGTGCCAGCAGTTTCCTATCCGGGACAGGGAAATTGCGCGAGCAGTACTTC. The rearrangement links TRBV27 to TRBJ2-7; 9 nucleotides line up with TRBD1. Germline V gene data show CDR1 as MNHEY and CDR2 as SMNVEV (reference sequence). V was clipped by 3 bases and J by 6 bases; unmatched bases: 15. The CDR3 contains 17 residues.

Ten or more counts support this clonotype. The chain joins TRBV12-3 or TRBV12-4 to TRBJ1-1; D may be TRBD1 (5 bases). This CDR3 is 14 amino acids long. V lost 7 bases and J 4 bases, leaving 16 bases between the germline ends. CDR3 in DNA: TGTGCCAGCACGCTGCGGCAGGGTGGCACTGAAGCTTTCTTT. It codes for CASTLRQGGTEAFF.

This clonotype was picked up many times. J is TRBJ1-2 and V is TRBV7-2; the D gene is possibly TRBD1 (6 bases). The CDR3 contains 14 residues. V lost 1 base and J 7 bases, leaving 13 bases between the germline ends. The germline V gene has CDR1 SGHTA and CDR2 FQGNSA. The CDR3 here is CASSLEGGMSGYTF. The CDR3 DNA follows: TGTGCCAGCAGCTTAGAAGGGGGGATGAGTGGCTACACCTTC.